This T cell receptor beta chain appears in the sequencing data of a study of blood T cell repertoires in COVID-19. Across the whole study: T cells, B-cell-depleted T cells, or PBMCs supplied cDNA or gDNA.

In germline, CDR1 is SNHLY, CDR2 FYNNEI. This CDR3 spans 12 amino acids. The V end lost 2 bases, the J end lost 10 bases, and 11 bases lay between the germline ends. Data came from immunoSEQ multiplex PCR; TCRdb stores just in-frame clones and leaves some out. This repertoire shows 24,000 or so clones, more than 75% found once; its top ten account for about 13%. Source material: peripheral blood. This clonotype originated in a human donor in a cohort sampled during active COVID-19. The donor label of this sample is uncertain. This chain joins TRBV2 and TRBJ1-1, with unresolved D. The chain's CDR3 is CASSELIPGAFF. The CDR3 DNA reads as TGTGCCAGCAGTGAACTAATCCCGGGAGCTTTCTTT.